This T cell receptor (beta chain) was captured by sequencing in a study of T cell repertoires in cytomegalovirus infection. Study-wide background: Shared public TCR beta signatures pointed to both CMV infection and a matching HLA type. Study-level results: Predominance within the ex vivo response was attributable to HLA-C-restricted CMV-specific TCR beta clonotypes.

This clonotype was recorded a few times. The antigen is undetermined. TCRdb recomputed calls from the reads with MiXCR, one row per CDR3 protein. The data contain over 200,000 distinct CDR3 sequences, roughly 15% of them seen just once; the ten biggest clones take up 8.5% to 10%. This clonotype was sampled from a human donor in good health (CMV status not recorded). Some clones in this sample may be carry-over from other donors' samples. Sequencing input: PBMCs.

CDR3 coding DNA: TGTGCCAGCAGCTTCGGCAGGGGGCGCGACAATGAGCAGTTCTTC. Residues: CASSFGRGRDNEQFF. V gene TRBV5-8 combines with J gene TRBJ2-1; TRBD1 agrees at 8 bases. In germline, CDR1 is SGHTS, CDR2 YDEGEE. V lost 2 bases, J lost 5 bases, and 6 bases stayed unmatched. The CDR3 consists of 15 residues.